Presented here are 20 T cell receptor beta chains from one specimen sequenced in a study of OX40 agonist ivuxolimab in advanced cancers. This table comes from immunoSEQ multiplex PCR, and its TCRdb copy is limited to in-frame clones, with some not included. Of 50,000 to 75,000 clones listed, 65% to 85% were seen once; the top ten hold about 1.6%. Specimen: CD4+ or CD8+ T cells sorted from blood, collected in a trial of the OX40 agonist ivuxolimab. The origin of the receptors is an adult with an advanced solid tumor such as melanoma, head and neck, liver or kidney cancer.

V and J are TRBV29-1 and TRBJ2-7, with 8 bases matching TRBD2. The germline CDR1 and CDR2 sequences are SQVTM and ANQGSEA. The CDR3 covers 12 residues. V shed 5 bases, J shed 0 bases, and the junction held 0 bases outside the gene matches. The chain's CDR3 is CSVSGSSYEQYF. The CDR3 DNA follows: TGCAGCGTTAGCGGGAGCTCCTACGAGCAGTACTTC.

In DNA form, the CDR3 reads TGTGCCAGCTCACCAGGGGACAGAAATAATTCACCCCTCCACTTT. This translates into CASSPGDRNNSPLHF. The rearrangement joins TRBV18 to TRBJ1-6, with TRBD1 identical over 7 bases. The CDR3 totals 15 residues. Trimming removed 2 bases from V and 5 bases from J; junction bases left unmatched: 3. CDR1 and CDR2 from the germline V gene are KGHSH and LQKENI.

The J gene is TRBJ2-1, the V gene TRBV7-8, with 9 bases aligning to TRBD2. Germline CDR1 SGHVS, CDR2 FQNEAQ. The J segment lost 0 bases and the V segment lost 3 bases, leaving 6 bases of the junction unmatched. The CDR3 spans 17 residues. The CDR3 nucleotides are TGTGCCAGCAGCTTTCGACTAGCGGAGAGCTCCTACAATGAGCAGTTCTTC. Amino acid sequence: CASSFRLAESSYNEQFF.

The gene calls are TRBV5-5 and TRBJ1-2; D is unclear. This CDR3 region has 13 residues. Germline CDR1 and CDR2: SGHKS and YYEKEE (reference sequence). V was shortened by 4 bases and J by 4 bases, with 11 bases between the two germline ends. In DNA form, the CDR3 reads TGTGCCAGCAGCCCGGACGGTCGCTATGGCTACACCTTC. Its protein is CASSPDGRYGYTF.

This clone was recorded at least ten times. The V and J genes are TRBV28 and TRBJ2-7; D unresolved. Trimming cost V 2 bases and J 2 bases, with 7 bases left between them. Per the germline V gene, CDR1 is MDHEN and CDR2 is SYDVKM. This CDR3 has 13 residues. The CDR3 protein is CASSLGSTYEQYF. In DNA form, the CDR3 reads TGTGCCAGCAGTTTAGGATCAACCTACGAGCAGTACTTC.

CDR3 in amino acids: CASTLGSRVYGYTF. CDR3 DNA sequence: TGTGCCAGCACCTTAGGGAGCAGGGTCTATGGCTACACCTTC. The V call is TRBV6-1, the J call TRBJ1-2; D might be TRBD1 (5 bases). The CDR3 has 14 residues. V lost 7 bases to trimming and J lost 4 bases, with 16 bases between them. The germline V gene encodes CDR1 MNHNS and CDR2 SASEGT.

About this clone: An end of the junction differs from the germline gene, which may be a read error. The V call is TRBV4-3, the J call TRBJ2-6; D might be TRBD2 (5 bases). The CDR3 extends over 18 amino acids. The germline V gene has CDR1 LGHNA and CDR2 YSLEER. Here the CDR3 reads CASSRQRGSQSRANVLTF. CDR3 nucleotide sequence: TGCGCCAGCAGCAGACAAAGAGGGTCACAAAGTCGGGCCAATGTCCTGACTTTC.

The chain joins TRBV19 to TRBJ1-2, with D perhaps TRBD1 (6 bases). The CDR3 has 12 residues. The V and J ends lost 8 bases and 8 bases respectively, with 15 bases between them. Germline V gene data show CDR1 as LNHDA and CDR2 as SQIVND (reference sequence). As DNA, the CDR3 is TGTGCCAGTGGAAACAGGGATCTCGGCTACACCTTC. This translates into CASGNRDLGYTF.

The chain is built from TRBV9 and TRBJ1-6; D may be TRBD1 (6 bases). The V and J ends lost 1 base and 8 bases respectively, with 16 bases between them. Germline CDR1 is SGDLS and CDR2 is YYNGEE. The CDR3 runs to 16 residues. The CDR3 sequence: CASSVRDTGRDSPLHF. CDR3 nucleotides: TGTGCCAGCAGCGTACGGGATACAGGGAGAGATTCACCCCTCCACTTT.

A remark on this clone: The germline gene is not matched at one end of the junction; a read error may be the cause. The chain joins TRBV7-8 to TRBJ2-7; no definite D call. Germline lookup yields CDR1 SGHVS and CDR2 FQNEAQ. The CDR3 contains 13 residues. The CDR3 nucleotides are TGTGCCAGCAGCCCAAGGACGGATTCCCCCCCCCACTTC. Translation: CASSPRTDSPPHF.

This sequence joins TRBV7-8 and TRBJ2-3, with D maybe TRBD1 (6 bases). V was cut by 3 bases and J by 4 bases, with 11 bases left in between. The CDR3 sequence is 14 residues long. CDR1 SGHVS and CDR2 FQNEAQ come from the germline V gene. For the CDR3, the DNA is TGTGCCAGCAGCTTCAACAGGGCTGCAGATACGCAGTATTTT. As protein: CASSFNRAADTQYF.

The V call is TRBV27, the J call TRBJ2-6; perhaps TRBD2 as D (5 bases). The CDR3 has 17 residues. Trimming removed 5 bases from V and 0 bases from J, with 14 bases in between. Germline loops: CDR1 MNHEY, CDR2 SMNVEV (reference sequence). The CDR3 sequence is CASSVGVGSSGANVLTF. In DNA form, the CDR3 reads TGTGCCAGCAGTGTGGGCGTAGGGAGCTCTGGGGCCAACGTCCTGACTTTC. The full variable domain, in which reference TRBV27 and TRBJ2-6 provide the parts outside the CDR3, is EAQVTQNPRYLITVTGKKLTVTCSQNMNHEYMSWYRQDPGLGLRQIYYSMNVEVTDKGDVPEGYKVSRKEKRNFPLILESPSPNQTSLYFCASSVGVGSSGANVLTFGAGSRLTVL.

The chain links TRBV29-1 to TRBJ1-2, with a weak D call TRBD1 (5 bases). Trimming cost V 6 bases and J 6 bases, with 8 bases left between them. The germline gives CDR1 SQVTM, CDR2 ANQGSEA. This CDR3 spans 10 amino acids. As DNA, the CDR3 is TGCAGCGTCTTAGGGGATGGCTACACCTTC. Amino acid sequence: CSVLGDGYTF.

This clone was detected a few times. The chain carries TRBV7-9 and TRBJ1-3; a possible D gene is TRBD1 (5 bases). The V and J ends lost 6 bases and 2 bases respectively, with 11 bases between them. The CDR3 has 14 residues. Germline lookup yields CDR1 SEHNR and CDR2 FQNEAQ (reference sequence). The CDR3 region is CASRFSGAGNTIYF. CDR3 DNA sequence: TGTGCCAGCAGATTCTCGGGGGCTGGAAACACCATATATTTT.

The chain's CDR3 is CASTLFHPDEAFF. Written as DNA, the CDR3 is TGTGCCAGCACCCTCTTCCACCCAGATGAAGCTTTCTTT. V usage is TRBV6-6 and J usage is TRBJ1-1, with D unclear. Trimming took 7 bases from V and 7 from J, leaving 16 bases between them. Germline lookup yields CDR1 MNHNY and CDR2 SVGAGI (reference sequence). The CDR3 runs to 13 residues.

This chain uses TRBV11-3 with TRBJ2-1, with TRBD2 matching 7 bases. The V and J ends lost 8 bases and 10 bases, in that order; junction bases with no gene match: 11. This CDR3 has 13 residues. Per germline, CDR1 SGHNT and CDR2 YENEEA. CDR3 nucleotides: TGTGCCAGCGGCCAAGCGGGGAGAAAGGAGCAGTTCTTC. Its translation is CASGQAGRKEQFF. Variable domain in full (rest from reference TRBV11-3 and TRBJ2-1): EAGVVQSPRYKIIEKKQPVAFWCNPISGHNTLYWYLQNLGQGPELLIRYENEEAVDDSQLPKDRFSAERLKGVDSTLKIQPAELGDSAVYLCASGQAGRKEQFFGPGTRLTVL.

The rearrangement uses TRBV6-5 and TRBJ2-2; either TRBD1 or TRBD2 may supply D (6 bases each). V shed 0 bases and J shed 6 bases, with 8 bases lying between them. Germline-derived CDR1 and CDR2 are MNHEY and SVGAGI. The CDR3 is made up of 14 amino acids. DNA of the CDR3: TGTGCCAGCAGTTACTCGAGGGGGGCCGGGGAGCTGTTTTTT. It specifies CASSYSRGAGELFF.

In this sample, this clone turned up once. V is TRBV28 and J is TRBJ1-2; tentatively, D is TRBD1 (5 bases). Germline V gene lookup returns CDR1 MDHEN and CDR2 SYDVKM. V dropped 5 bases and J dropped 8 bases, with 21 bases sitting between them. This CDR3 region has 15 residues. The CDR3 DNA sequence: TGTGCCAGCAGTCCCCCAGTAGTTGGGGGGACCGGCTACACCTTC. Its protein product is CASSPPVVGGTGYTF.

J is TRBJ2-7 and V is TRBV30; a weak D match, TRBD1 (6 bases). The germline V and J ends were trimmed by 3 bases and 8 bases, with 14 bases remaining between them. This CDR3 is built from 12 residues. Germline assignment: CDR1 GTSNPN and CDR2 SVGIG (reference sequence). CDR3 nucleotide sequence: TGTGCCTGGAGCCCTATGGGGGCAAAGCAGTACTTC. Translation: CAWSPMGAKQYF.

J is TRBJ1-5 and V is TRBV19; a weak D match, TRBD1 (5 bases). The CDR3 is 14 amino acids. With 6 bases removed from V and 2 bases from J, the gap between germline ends came to 11 bases. The V gene's germline CDR1 is LNHDA and CDR2 SQIVND (reference sequence). Here the CDR3 DNA reads TGTGCCAGTAGCGAGGACACTCGCAATCAGCCCCAGCATTTT. It is translated as CASSEDTRNQPQHF.